The 32 T cell receptor beta chains in this list originate from one sample, sequenced in a study of blood T cell repertoires in COVID-19. This table comes from immunoSEQ multiplex PCR, and its TCRdb copy is limited to in-frame clones, with some not included. This sample carries around 41,000 clones, 85% to 95% of them seen once, and the ten largest clones take around 5%. Sequenced: peripheral blood. The receptor set was obtained from a human donor in a cohort sampled during active COVID-19.

V usage is TRBV20-1 and J usage is TRBJ1-3; D perhaps matches TRBD1 (6 bases). Trimming left V 3 bases short and J 3 bases short, with 15 bases between. This CDR3 region has 15 residues. The germline CDR1 and CDR2 sequences are DFQATT and SNEGSKA (reference sequence). For the CDR3, the DNA is TGCAGTGCTAGTCCCCAGGGGAATGGTGGAAACACCATATATTTT. Its translation is CSASPQGNGGNTIYF.

The V and J genes are TRBV7-2 and TRBJ1-2, with D possibly matching TRBD1 (5 bases). Germline loops: CDR1 SGHTA, CDR2 FQGNSA. CDR3 length: 16 amino acids. V was cut by 5 bases and J by 1 base, with 17 bases left in between. The CDR3 DNA follows: TGTGCCAGCAGCCGCGCGGCAGGGACTATTAACTATGGCTACACCTTC. Its protein is CASSRAAGTINYGYTF. Combining the CDR3 with reference TRBV7-2 and TRBJ1-2 gives the whole variable domain GAGVSQSPSNKVTEKGKDVELRCDPISGHTALYWYRQSLGQGLEFLIYFQGNSAPDKSGLPSDRFSAERTGGSVSTLTIQRTQQEDSAVYLCASSRAAGTINYGYTFGSGTRLTVV.

The chain employs TRBV4-2 and TRBJ2-7, with TRBD2 matching 10 bases. Germline CDR1 LGHNA, CDR2 YNFKEQ. The ends lost 1 base at V and 0 bases at J; junction bases unmatched: 3. The CDR3 spans 16 residues. CDR3 bases: TGTGCCAGCAGCCAAGGGGCTAGCGGGAGCTCCTACGAGCAGTACTTC. Translation gives CASSQGASGSSYEQYF.

The J gene is TRBJ1-1, the V gene TRBV7-3; D gene ambiguous. Trimming took 5 bases from V and 1 from J, leaving 23 bases between them. The germline V gene encodes CDR1 SGHTA and CDR2 FQGTGA. This CDR3 is 18 amino acids long. The CDR3 DNA follows: TGTGCCAGCAGCCCGACCGGACTCCTTCGGGGAACGAACACTGAAGCTTTCTTT. Translation: CASSPTGLLRGTNTEAFF.

The V call is TRBV30, the J call TRBJ2-7, with 9 bases lining up with TRBD1. With V trimmed by 4 bases and J by 0 bases, 1 base remained unmatched. The CDR3 spans 13 residues. The germline gives CDR1 GTSNPN, CDR2 SVGIG (reference sequence). The CDR3 is CAWKGQGSYEQYF. CDR3 nucleotides: TGTGCCTGGAAGGGACAGGGCTCCTACGAGCAGTACTTC.

The chain joins TRBV4-3 to TRBJ2-5, with 10 positions matching TRBD2. Germline loops: CDR1 LGHNA, CDR2 YSLEER. Trimming cost V 0 bases and J 5 bases; bases outside gene matches: 12. CDR3 length: 18 residues. CDR3 DNA: TGCGCCAGCAGCCAAGATCTCATGGTAGCGGGAGGCCTGGAGACCCAGTACTTC. This codes for CASSQDLMVAGGLETQYF.

The table lists this clone with a count of one. The rearrangement uses TRBV5-8 and TRBJ2-1; 8 nucleotides align to TRBD2. The length of the CDR3 is 14 residues. The V and J ends lost 8 bases and 4 bases, in that order; junction bases with no gene match: 8. Germline loops: CDR1 SGHTS, CDR2 YDEGEE. CDR3 region: CASSGGAVYNEQFF. In DNA form, the CDR3 reads TGTGCCAGTTCCGGGGGGGCGGTTTACAATGAGCAGTTCTTC.

V usage is TRBV13 and J usage is TRBJ2-7, with D possibly matching TRBD1 (5 bases). Germline CDR1 PRHDT, CDR2 FYEKMQ (reference sequence). Trimming pared 2 bases from V and 6 bases from J, leaving 11 bases between. The CDR3 spans 13 residues. This CDR3 is CASSLRGPGEQYF. In nucleotides, the CDR3 is TGTGCCAGCAGCTTAAGGGGTCCAGGCGAGCAGTACTTC.

The rearrangement joins TRBV9 to TRBJ2-2, with 7 bases lining up with TRBD1. CDR1 is SGDLS and CDR2 is YYNGEE in the germline V gene. The CDR3 has 16 amino acids. J was trimmed by 2 bases and V by 2 bases; bases with no gene match: 6. CDR3 protein: CASSVSGQQNTGELFF. Written as DNA, the CDR3 is TGTGCCAGCAGCGTTTCGGGACAGCAAAACACCGGGGAGCTGTTTTTT.

V and J are TRBV7-2 and TRBJ1-1; TRBD1 agrees at 7 bases. CDR1 and CDR2 (germline): SGHTA, FQGNSA. V lost 3 bases, J lost 2 bases, and 6 bases stayed unmatched. This CDR3 has 15 residues. CDR3 region: CASSFTGTANTEAFF. CDR3 nucleotide sequence: TGTGCCAGCAGCTTTACCGGGACAGCAAACACTGAAGCTTTCTTT. Full variable domain (rest looked up from reference TRBV7-2 and TRBJ1-1): GAGVSQSPSNKVTEKGKDVELRCDPISGHTALYWYRQSLGQGLEFLIYFQGNSAPDKSGLPSDRFSAERTGGSVSTLTIQRTQQEDSAVYLCASSFTGTANTEAFFGQGTRLTVV.

This chain connects TRBV15 to TRBJ2-7; a weak D match, TRBD1 (6 bases). The germline V gene has CDR1 LNHNV and CDR2 YYDKDF (reference sequence). The CDR3 runs to 13 residues. Trimming removed 6 bases at V and 6 bases at J, with 15 bases between. The CDR3, as DNA: TGTGCCACCAGTAGGTACAGGGAAGGCGAGCAGTACTTC. It codes for CATSRYREGEQYF. Variable domain in full (rest from reference TRBV15 and TRBJ2-7): DAMVIQNPRYQVTQFGKPVTLSCSQTLNHNVMYWYQQKSSQAPKLLFHYYDKDFNNEADTPDNFQSRRPNTSFCFLDIRSPGLGDTAMYLCATSRYREGEQYFGPGTRLTVT.

This clone was seen once. The chain joins TRBV29-1 to TRBJ2-5; D ambiguous. V was pared by 2 bases and J by 4 bases, with 14 bases between. CDR3 length: 14 residues. CDR1 is SQVTM, CDR2 ANQGSEA, per germline. This CDR3 reads CSVESRLSGETQYF. As DNA, the CDR3 is TGCAGCGTTGAATCTCGCCTATCCGGAGAGACCCAGTACTTC.

V is TRBV3-1 (or the pseudogene TRBV3-2) and J is TRBJ1-2; D may be TRBD1 (5 bases). This CDR3 is built from 14 residues. With 1 base removed from V and 8 bases from J, the gap between germline ends came to 14 bases. CDR1 and CDR2 from the germline V gene are LGHDT and YNNKEL (reference sequence). In nucleotides, the CDR3 is TGTGCCAGCAGCCAAGCATCAGGAGGGGACGGCTACACCTTC. The encoded protein is CASSQASGGDGYTF.

This clone was counted once. J is TRBJ2-1 and V is TRBV3-1 (or the pseudogene TRBV3-2); 9 nucleotides match TRBD2. CDR1 LGHDT and CDR2 YNNKEL come from the germline V gene (reference sequence). The CDR3 has 14 residues. Trimming cost V 3 bases and J 8 bases; bases outside gene matches: 5. Here the CDR3 DNA reads TGTGCCAGCAGCCACTTAGCGGGAGTGGATGAGCAGTTCTTC. Its translation: CASSHLAGVDEQFF.

This rearrangement joins TRBV24-1 to TRBJ2-3, with D maybe TRBD1 (6 bases). Germline V gene data show CDR1 as KGHDR and CDR2 as SFDVKD. The CDR3 contains 17 residues. V was clipped by 2 bases and J by 4 bases, with 18 bases between them. The CDR3 loop is CATSDSGQGKTPDTQYF. In DNA form, the CDR3 reads TGTGCCACCAGTGATTCTGGGCAGGGGAAAACTCCAGATACGCAGTATTTT.

This chain links TRBV14 with TRBJ2-6, with no clear D. The germline gives CDR1 SGHDN, CDR2 FVKESK. V lost 4 bases to trimming and J lost 0 bases, with 7 bases between them. The CDR3 has 15 residues. The CDR3 DNA is TGTGCCAGCAGCCCAACCGGCTCTGGGGCCAACGTCCTGACTTTC. Protein: CASSPTGSGANVLTF.

This chain connects TRBV29-1 to TRBJ2-1; 7 nucleotides match TRBD2. Germline trimming cut 1 base from V and 3 bases from J; bases unmatched to any gene: 6. The CDR3 extends over 15 amino acids. Germline assignment: CDR1 SQVTM and CDR2 ANQGSEA. The CDR3 here is CSVEGGLADYNEQFF. In DNA, the CDR3 is TGCAGCGTTGAAGGCGGGCTAGCGGACTACAATGAGCAGTTCTTC.

The chain carries TRBV7-2 and TRBJ2-2, with D uncertain. Germline V lookup: CDR1 SGHTA, CDR2 FQGNSA. This CDR3 contains 16 residues. With 5 bases removed from V and 1 base from J, the gap between germline ends came to 14 bases. The CDR3: CASSQTARVNTGELFF. The CDR3 coding sequence is TGTGCCAGCAGCCAAACCGCCCGGGTGAACACCGGGGAGCTGTTTTTT.

The chain carries TRBV7-9 and TRBJ1-2; no clear D gene. With 5 bases removed from V and 8 bases from J, the gap between germline ends came to 15 bases. Germline assignment: CDR1 SEHNR and CDR2 FQNEAQ (reference sequence). The CDR3 contains 13 residues. CDR3 residues: CASSRLRNAGYTF. Written as DNA, the CDR3 is TGTGCCAGCAGCCGACTGAGGAACGCGGGCTACACCTTC.

V is TRBV6-5 and J is TRBJ1-2, with 7 bases aligning to TRBD1. The germline CDR1 and CDR2 sequences are MNHEY and SVGAGI. J gave up 3 bases and V 2 bases, and 6 bases lay outside the gene matches. The CDR3 totals 15 residues. The CDR3 region is CASSYTTDRDYGYTF. The CDR3 nucleotides read TGTGCCAGCAGTTACACGACAGACAGGGACTATGGCTACACCTTC.

The chain couples TRBV11-3 to TRBJ2-5; 9 bases fit TRBD1. The J segment lost 3 bases and the V segment lost 0 bases, leaving 5 bases of the junction unmatched. The CDR3 spans 16 residues. CDR1 and CDR2 from the germline V gene are SGHNT and YENEEA. The CDR3 here is CASSLDRDRAEETQYF. In DNA form, the CDR3 reads TGTGCCAGCAGCTTAGATAGGGACAGGGCCGAAGAGACCCAGTACTTC.

The chain uses TRBV27 and TRBJ1-5, with D uncertain. Germline-derived CDR1 and CDR2 are MNHEY and SMNVEV (reference sequence). V was trimmed by 3 bases and J by 0 bases, leaving 9 bases between them. This CDR3 is 15 amino acids long. The CDR3 DNA is TGTGCCAGCAGTTTCGGAGGGAATAGCAATCAGCCCCAGCATTTT. Translated, it gives CASSFGGNSNQPQHF.

A note on this clone: The same CDR3 also results from other DNA sequences found in this sample. This rearrangement joins TRBV4-3 to TRBJ1-1; D may be TRBD1 (6 bases). V was pared by 0 bases and J by 3 bases, with 14 bases between. Germline CDR1 LGHNA, CDR2 YSLEER. The CDR3 consists of 16 residues. The CDR3 sequence is CASSQEIGAGDTEAFF. The CDR3 DNA sequence: TGCGCCAGCAGCCAAGAGATTGGGGCAGGGGACACTGAAGCTTTCTTT.

The V gene is TRBV30, the J gene TRBJ1-3; no definite D call. The CDR3 loop spans 16 amino acids. Germline CDR1 GTSNPN, CDR2 SVGIG (reference sequence). The V and J ends lost 0 bases and 0 bases respectively, with 12 bases between them. CDR3 in amino acids: CAWSVHVWSSGNTIYF. The DNA of the CDR3 is TGTGCCTGGAGTGTACATGTCTGGAGCTCTGGAAACACCATATATTTT.

The V gene is TRBV7-2, the J gene TRBJ2-7; possibly TRBD1 for D (6 bases). The germline V gene has CDR1 SGHTA and CDR2 FQGNSA. The CDR3 extends over 17 amino acids. The V end lost 5 bases, the J end lost 1 base, and 21 bases lay between the germline ends. The CDR3 protein is CASSDGSYMGASYEQYF. For the CDR3, the DNA is TGTGCCAGCAGCGACGGGTCCTATATGGGGGCATCCTACGAGCAGTACTTC.

The chain uses TRBV5-1 and TRBJ2-1, with TRBD2 as a possible D gene (6 bases). Germline CDR1 SGHRS, CDR2 YFSETQ. The CDR3 has 17 amino acids. The germline V and J ends were trimmed by 0 bases and 12 bases, with 25 bases remaining between them. The CDR3 DNA reads TGCGCCAGCAGCTTGGCCGGGGCCGGGACGGGCCCCGGGGGGCAGTTCTTC. Its protein is CASSLAGAGTGPGGQFF.

The chain is built from TRBV6-2 or TRBV6-3 and TRBJ2-7; D not certain. The V end was cut by 4 bases, the J end by 7 bases, with 14 bases between. CDR3 length: 13 residues. Germline CDR1 and CDR2: MNHEY and SVGEGT. CDR3 region: CASSFEYQREQYF. The CDR3 DNA sequence: TGTGCCAGCAGTTTTGAGTATCAACGGGAGCAGTACTTC.

V usage is TRBV3-1 (or the pseudogene TRBV3-2) and J usage is TRBJ1-1, with D tentatively TRBD1 (6 bases). The CDR3 length is 15 residues. From germline, CDR1 is LGHDT and CDR2 YNNKEL (reference sequence). Trimming left V 4 bases short and J 0 bases short, with 12 bases between. The DNA for the CDR3 is TGTGCCAGCAGCCCCCATCAGGGGCTGAACACTGAAGCTTTCTTT. Encoded protein: CASSPHQGLNTEAFF.

The V call is TRBV30, the J call TRBJ2-1; 9 bases agree with TRBD2. The CDR3 loop spans 14 amino acids. Germline V lookup: CDR1 GTSNPN, CDR2 SVGIG (reference sequence). The V segment lost 4 bases and the J segment 9 bases; nucleotides outside the gene matches: 10. CDR3: CAWTGLARRGEQFF. The CDR3 region has the DNA TGTGCCTGGACGGGACTAGCCCGACGGGGTGAGCAGTTCTTC.

The rearrangement joins TRBV21-1 to TRBJ1-2; the table's D call, TRBD1, has no DNA check behind it. TRBV21-1 is termed a pseudogene. The CDR3 covers 15 residues. The CDR3 loop is CASYPERVIQAGYTF. The CDR3 region has the DNA TGTGCCTCCTACCCCGAACGAGTTATCCAGGCTGGCTACACCTTC.

The V and J genes are TRBV6-2 or TRBV6-3 and TRBJ2-7; D unresolved. Trimming pared 2 bases from V and 0 bases from J, leaving 11 bases between. From germline, CDR1 is MNHEY and CDR2 SVGEGT. This CDR3 has 15 amino acids. The CDR3 loop is CASSYTATSSYEQYF. The DNA for the CDR3 is TGTGCCAGCAGTTACACAGCCACGAGCTCCTACGAGCAGTACTTC.

The chain recombines TRBV19 with TRBJ2-3; TRBD2 agrees at 9 bases. The V segment lost 9 bases and the J segment 6 bases; nucleotides outside the gene matches: 22. This CDR3 has 18 residues. Germline-derived CDR1 and CDR2 are LNHDA and SQIVND (reference sequence). The CDR3 region has the DNA TGTGCCAGCAGATCATTCGAACGGGGTAGCGGGAGAGGTGATACGCAGTATTTT. Protein: CASRSFERGSGRGDTQYF.